Reported below is one T cell receptor (beta chain). Germline lookup yields CDR1 SGHTA and CDR2 FQGNSA. Unmatched junction bases numbered 7, after V lost 5 bases and J lost 5 bases. There are 15 residues in the CDR3. The sample is drawn from a study of CD8 T cells in Susac syndrome. In the study overall: When blood was drawn, the patients with Susac syndrome were therapy-naive, on corticosteroids, or on intravenous immunoglobulin alone.

A quantity of roughly 0.5 to 1 ug RNA underwent reverse transcription using random hexamers. One entry per CDR3 protein, called by TCRdb with MiXCR from the immunoSEQ multiplex PCR reads. In the table there are 75,000 to 100,000 distinct CDR3 sequences, more than 85% of which are singletons. TCR beta sequencing covered blood CD8+ and CD4+ T cells. Each Susac syndrome patient had definite or probable disease by recently defined criteria. What was sequenced was CD8+ T cells from PBMCs. The source of this sequence is a human donor with Susac syndrome. V usage is TRBV7-2 and J usage is TRBJ2-1; 9 bases align to TRBD2. In DNA, the CDR3 is TGTGCCAGCAGCCCCACCAGCGGGAGGCACAATGAGCAGTTCTTC. Its protein product is CASSPTSGRHNEQFF.